This is a list of T cell receptor beta chains from one sample in a study of blood T cell repertoires in COVID-19. Assay used: immunoSEQ multiplex PCR; TCRdb lists only in-frame clones, some missing. This table holds more than 300,000 clones, more than 85% found once. Sequencing used PBMCs or T cells enriched from blood (not recorded which). The receptors come from a woman in her 30s who had been exposed to COVID-19. Both conserved end residues are part of each CDR3. D genes are given only for firm matches. Clone size, where shown, is once, few, many, or a class for clones that have expanded.

clone_size: NA
v_call: TRBV19
d_call: TRBD1
j_call: TRBJ2-5
cdr3_nt: TGTGCCAGTAGTGAGACAGGGGGGGGGTACCAAGAGACCCAGTACTTC
cdr3_aa: CASSETGGGYQETQYF

clone_size: NA
v_call: TRBV6-5
d_call: TRBD1
j_call: TRBJ2-7
cdr3_nt: TGTGCCAGCGGGACAGGGGCCTCCTACGAGCAGTACTTC
cdr3_aa: CASGTGASYEQYF

clone_size: NA
v_call: TRBV9
d_call: TRBD1
j_call: TRBJ2-1
cdr3_nt: TGTGCCAGCAGCCTCCGGGACAGGGGCGGTGGTGAGCAGTTCTTC
cdr3_aa: CASSLRDRGGGEQFF

clone_size: NA
v_call: TRBV3-1/TRBV3-2
d_call: NA
j_call: TRBJ1-2
cdr3_nt: TGTGCCAGCAGCCAAGATCTGTCACAGGAGCCTTATGGCTACACCTTC
cdr3_aa: CASSQDLSQEPYGYTF

clone_size: once
v_call: TRBV29-1
d_call: NA
j_call: TRBJ2-3
cdr3_nt: TGCAGCGGTGGAGGGGATAGCACAGATACGCAGTATTTT
cdr3_aa: CSGGGDSTDTQYF

clone_size: NA
v_call: TRBV2
d_call: TRBD1
j_call: TRBJ1-1
cdr3_nt: TGTGCCAGCAGCGCGGTGAGGACAGGCACTGAAGCTTTCTTT
cdr3_aa: CASSAVRTGTEAFF

clone_size: NA
v_call: TRBV4-1
d_call: TRBD2
j_call: TRBJ2-2
cdr3_nt: TGCGCCAGCAGCCCGGATAGAGGCCTAGCGGGAAACACCGGGGAGCTGTTTTTT
cdr3_aa: CASSPDRGLAGNTGELFF

clone_size: NA
v_call: TRBV5-1
d_call: NA
j_call: TRBJ1-3
cdr3_nt: TGCGCCAGCAGCTTGGAGACACCTGGAAACACCATATATTTT
cdr3_aa: CASSLETPGNTIYF

clone_size: NA
v_call: TRBV10-3
d_call: NA
j_call: TRBJ2-7
cdr3_nt: TGTGCCATCAGTGAGCCCTTTTCCTTGGGGGGAGAGCAGTACTTC
cdr3_aa: CAISEPFSLGGEQYF

clone_size: NA
v_call: TRBV7-2
d_call: TRBD1
j_call: TRBJ1-2
cdr3_nt: TGTGCCAGCAGCTCAAAGGGACAGGGGTTATATGGCTACACCTTC
cdr3_aa: CASSSKGQGLYGYTF

clone_size: NA
v_call: TRBV5-1
d_call: NA
j_call: TRBJ1-1
cdr3_nt: TGCGCCAGCAGCCAGGGACACCGATCTAACACTGAAGCTTTCTTT
cdr3_aa: CASSQGHRSNTEAFF

clone_size: NA
v_call: TRBV28
d_call: NA
j_call: TRBJ1-2
cdr3_nt: TGTGCCAGCAGCGAGGGCTTCGGTTATGGCTACACCTTC
cdr3_aa: CASSEGFGYGYTF

clone_size: NA
v_call: TRBV19
d_call: TRBD1
j_call: TRBJ2-1
cdr3_nt: TGTGCCAGTAGGAATCTACAGGGGCGGTATGAGCAGTTCTTC
cdr3_aa: CASRNLQGRYEQFF

clone_size: NA
v_call: TRBV7-2
d_call: TRBD1
j_call: TRBJ2-7
cdr3_nt: TGTGCCAGCAGTCATGGATTTTGGGACAGGGGCTCCTACGAGCAGTACTTC
cdr3_aa: CASSHGFWDRGSYEQYF